This is a list of T cell receptor beta chains from one sample in a study of shared clonotypes between healthy human individuals. The table came from immunoSEQ multiplex PCR; TCRdb's copy has only in-frame clones and leaves some out. Of approximately 2.3 million clones listed, approximately 95% are singletons. The sequencing input was naive CD4+ T cells from PBMCs. The receptors were gathered from a man aged 18 to 35 in good health. Some clones in this sample may be carry-over from other donors' samples. CDR3s include the opening cysteine and the closing phenylalanine or tryptophan. The order of the fields is clone size, J gene, V gene, D gene, CDR3 protein, CDR3 DNA. The D gene is left open where the match is weak. The size field is filled for only some rows; it gives once, few, many or a size class.

-	TRBJ2-3	TRBV5-6	-	CASSWGGGSTDTQYF	TGTGCCAGCAGCTGGGGTGGTGGGAGCACAGATACGCAGTATTTT
-	TRBJ2-5	TRBV27	-	CASSLRWQETQYF	TGTGCCAGCAGTTTACGGTGGCAAGAAACCCAGTACTTC
-	TRBJ2-3	TRBV7-9	-	CASSLLSTDTQYF	TGTGCCAGCAGCTTACTCAGCACAGATACGCAGTATTTT
-	TRBJ1-3	TRBV6-6	TRBD1	CASSWGWDSSGNTIYF	TGTGCCAGCTCGTGGGGCTGGGACAGCTCTGGAAACACCATATATTTT
-	TRBJ2-3	TRBV7-9	-	CASSLSRQAADTQYF	TGTGCCAGCAGCTTATCCCGCCAGGCCGCAGATACGCAGTATTTT
-	TRBJ2-7	TRBV6-5	TRBD1	CASSYGTGENEQYF	TGTGCCAGCAGTTACGGGACAGGGGAGAACGAGCAGTACTTC
-	TRBJ2-1	TRBV7-9	-	CASSSPVAVSNEQFF	TGTGCCAGCAGCTCCCCGGTAGCGGTCTCGAATGAGCAGTTCTTC
-	TRBJ2-2	TRBV15	-	CATSRNRDDGLFF	TGTGCCACCAGCAGAAATCGGGACGATGGGCTGTTTTTT
once	TRBJ2-5	TRBV5-6	-	CASSLGDTPEETQYF	TGTGCCAGCAGCTTGGGCGACACGCCCGAAGAGACCCAGTACTTC
-	TRBJ2-1	TRBV4-2	TRBD1	CASSQAGTGSNNEQFF	TGTGCCAGCAGCCAAGCCGGGACAGGGTCCAACAATGAGCAGTTCTTC
-	TRBJ2-1	TRBV7-2	TRBD2	CASSLLGSGGSRNEQFF	TGTGCCAGCAGCTTATTGGGTTCTGGCGGGAGCAGGAATGAGCAGTTCTTC
-	TRBJ2-7	TRBV9	TRBD2	CASSPRPTSGFSYEQYF	TGTGCCAGCAGCCCAAGACCCACTAGCGGGTTCTCCTACGAGCAGTACTTC
once	TRBJ1-1	TRBV18	TRBD1	CASSLSYRGDTEAFF	TGTGCCAGCTCACTCTCATACAGGGGGGACACTGAAGCTTTCTTT
-	TRBJ2-5	TRBV7-6	TRBD1	CASSPGTAFSGTQYF	TGTGCCAGCAGCCCCGGGACAGCCTTCTCGGGGACCCAGTACTTC
-	TRBJ2-1	TRBV27	-	CASSLVAVSYNEQFF	TGTGCCAGCAGTTTAGTGGCCGTGTCCTACAATGAGCAGTTCTTC
-	TRBJ2-5	TRBV9	-	CASSVAGGWETQYF	TGTGCCAGCAGCGTAGCCGGAGGTTGGGAGACCCAGTACTTC
few	TRBJ2-1	TRBV10-3	-	CATRRDPTYNEQFF	TGTGCCACCAGAAGGGACCCAACCTACAATGAGCAGTTCTTC
-	TRBJ1-1	TRBV9	-	CASSVGGRGMNTEAFF	TGTGCCAGCAGCGTAGGGGGCAGGGGAATGAACACTGAAGCTTTCTTT
-	TRBJ2-1	TRBV14	-	CASSLPVNRNEQFF	TGTGCCAGCAGCCTGCCGGTCAACCGGAATGAGCAGTTCTTC
-	TRBJ2-6	TRBV5-1	TRBD1	CASSNGQVPSGANVLTF	TGCGCCAGCAGCAACGGACAGGTCCCCTCTGGGGCCAACGTCCTGACTTTC
-	TRBJ2-5	TRBV4-1	TRBD2	CASSQGLAGGDGETQYF	TGCGCCAGCAGCCAAGGACTAGCGGGGGGGGACGGTGAGACCCAGTACTTC
-	TRBJ2-5	TRBV6-1	-	CASSQDRQETQYF	TGTGCCAGCAGTCAGGACAGACAAGAGACCCAGTACTTC
-	TRBJ2-7	TRBV6-5	TRBD1	CASRVQGKSSYEQYF	TGTGCCAGCAGGGTACAGGGGAAGAGCTCCTACGAGCAGTACTTC
-	TRBJ2-1	TRBV9	-	CASSDVEFRDRGYNEQFF	TGTGCCAGCAGTGACGTTGAGTTCCGGGACCGGGGATACAATGAGCAGTTCTTC
-	TRBJ1-2	TRBV28	TRBD1	CASEPGGWDRVDGYTF	TGTGCCAGCGAACCCGGGGGGTGGGACAGGGTCGACGGCTACACCTTC
-	TRBJ2-5	TRBV11-3	TRBD2	CASSLANGEGTQYF	TGTGCCAGCAGCTTAGCCAACGGGGAGGGGACCCAGTACTTC
-	TRBJ1-5	TRBV7-7	-	CASSRQAYSNQPQHF	TGTGCCAGCAGCCGACAGGCTTATAGCAATCAGCCCCAGCATTTT
few	TRBJ1-1	TRBV5-3	-	CARSPPGHANTEAFF	TGTGCCAGAAGCCCCCCTGGACACGCGAACACTGAAGCTTTCTTT
-	TRBJ2-7	TRBV7-2	-	CASSITGLSYEQYF	TGTGCCAGCAGCATCACAGGGTTATCCTACGAGCAGTACTTC
-	TRBJ2-7	TRBV6-1	-	CASSEPRSYEQYF	TGTGCCAGCAGTGAACCTAGGTCCTACGAGCAGTACTTC
-	TRBJ2-7	TRBV7-3	TRBD2	CASSFSGLAGVEQYF	TGTGCCAGCAGCTTTTCGGGACTAGCGGGAGTCGAGCAGTACTTC
-	TRBJ2-7	TRBV5-1	TRBD1	CASSLEKPGGMYF	TGCGCCAGCAGCTTGGAAAAGCCAGGGGGCATGTACTTC
-	TRBJ1-3	TRBV4-1	TRBD1	CASSLDRVFSGNTIYF	TGCGCCAGCAGCCTCGACAGGGTCTTCTCTGGAAACACCATATATTTT
-	TRBJ1-1	TRBV28	-	CASFRGLNTEAFF	TGTGCCAGCTTTCGTGGCCTGAACACTGAAGCTTTCTTT
-	TRBJ1-3	TRBV18	-	CASSPYLESSGNTIYF	TGTGCCAGCTCACCTTACCTGGAGTCCTCTGGAAACACCATATATTTT
-	TRBJ2-5	TRBV5-6	-	CASSLRRGETQYF	TGTGCCAGCAGCTTGCGTCGGGGGGAGACCCAGTACTTC
-	TRBJ2-4	TRBV6-4	-	CASSVRDYIQYF	TGTGCCAGCAGTGTCCGGGACTACATTCAGTACTTC
-	TRBJ2-7	TRBV18	TRBD1	CASSRVRQGAEEQYF	TGTGCCAGCTCACGCGTCCGACAGGGGGCTGAAGAGCAGTACTTC
once	TRBJ2-1	TRBV7-9	-	CASSIPPNEQFF	TGTGCCAGCAGTATCCCCCCCAATGAGCAGTTCTTC
-	TRBJ2-3	TRBV9	-	CASSVEGSDSRTDTQYF	TGTGCCAGCAGCGTAGAGGGTTCGGACTCGCGGACAGATACGCAGTATTTT
-	TRBJ1-2	TRBV14	TRBD1	CASSQDRRGQGYTF	TGTGCCAGCAGCCAAGATCGGAGGGGGCAAGGCTACACCTTC
-	TRBJ2-7	TRBV30	-	CAWSGGVSYEQYF	TGTGCCTGGAGTGGGGGAGTATCCTACGAGCAGTACTTC
-	TRBJ2-2	TRBV2	-	CASTQDRGGTGELFF	TGTGCCAGCACACAAGACAGGGGAGGGACCGGGGAGCTGTTTTTT
-	TRBJ2-3	TRBV29-1	-	CSVARDLDGDTQYF	TGCAGCGTTGCCCGGGACTTAGATGGGGATACGCAGTATTTT
-	TRBJ1-1	TRBV19	TRBD1	CASSMDREPTEAFF	TGTGCCAGTAGTATGGACAGGGAGCCTACTGAAGCTTTCTTT
few	TRBJ1-4	TRBV5-1	-	CASSLESRVGEKLFF	TGCGCCAGCAGCCTGGAGTCCAGGGTAGGGGAAAAACTGTTTTTT
-	TRBJ1-2	TRBV5-4	TRBD1	CASSVRQGVYNGYTF	TGTGCCAGCAGCGTTCGACAGGGGGTGTATAATGGCTACACCTTC
once	TRBJ2-7	TRBV5-6	-	CASGRGEQYF	TGTGCCAGCGGCCGCGGGGAGCAGTACTTC
once	TRBJ1-1	TRBV5-5	-	CASSLSDRINTEAFF	TGTGCCAGCAGCTTGTCCGACAGGATTAACACTGAAGCTTTCTTT
-	TRBJ1-1	TRBV6-5	TRBD1	CASSSGGSRGRQAFF	TGTGCCAGCAGTTCCGGGGGAAGTAGGGGGCGGCAAGCTTTCTTT
once	TRBJ1-5	TRBV7-9	-	CASSLGRANQPQHF	TGTGCCAGCAGCTTAGGCAGGGCAAATCAGCCCCAGCATTTT
-	TRBJ1-1	TRBV9	-	CASSVAPGLDTEAFF	TGTGCCAGCAGCGTAGCCCCGGGGTTGGACACTGAAGCTTTCTTT
-	TRBJ2-1	TRBV5-1	-	CASSLLQGEGNEQFF	TGCGCCAGCAGCTTGTTACAGGGTGAGGGAAATGAGCAGTTCTTC
-	TRBJ1-1	TRBV6-5	-	CASSYSGGSTEAFF	TGTGCCAGCAGTTACTCTGGAGGGAGCACTGAAGCTTTCTTT
-	TRBJ2-7	TRBV28	TRBD2	CASSLRGRSEQYF	TGTGCCAGCAGTTTACGCGGGAGGAGCGAGCAGTACTTC
-	TRBJ2-3	TRBV12-5	-	CASGLDGDTQYF	TGTGCTAGTGGTTTGGATGGGGATACGCAGTATTTT
-	TRBJ1-2	TRBV5-4	-	CASSFSRNYGYTF	TGTGCCAGCAGCTTTTCTCGTAACTATGGCTACACCTTC
-	TRBJ1-1	TRBV28	-	CASSLILWDTEAFF	TGTGCCAGCAGTTTAATTTTGTGGGACACTGAAGCTTTCTTT
-	TRBJ2-7	TRBV5-4	-	CASSFGGGWDYEQYF	TGTGCCAGCAGCTTTGGGGGTGGATGGGACTACGAGCAGTACTTC